This T cell receptor beta chain emerged from a study of CD8 T cells in Susac syndrome. The wider study: Susac syndrome patients were untreated, on corticosteroids with some adding intravenous immunoglobulin, or on intravenous immunoglobulin only.

TCR beta sequences were obtained from blood CD8+ and CD4+ T cells. Patients with Susac syndrome met the recently defined diagnostic criteria for definite or probable disease. Trimming took 2 bases from V and 6 from J; bases not matched to a gene: 9. This CDR3 has 15 amino acids. CDR1 and CDR2 from the germline V gene are MDHEN and SYDVKM. Reverse transcription of roughly 0.5 to 1 ug RNA used random hexamers. Amplification of TCR beta CDR3 spanned 54 Vbeta and 13 Jbeta via immunoSEQ multiplex PCR. Each CDR3 protein is one row after TCRdb ran MiXCR on the immunoSEQ multiplex PCR reads. The sample lists 65,000 to 100,000 distinct CDR3 sequences, 90% to 97% seen once, with around 0.41% in the top ten.

The gene calls are TRBV28 and TRBJ2-7; 8 nucleotides align to TRBD2. Material for sequencing was CD8+ T cells from PBMCs. The TCR originated in a human donor with Susac syndrome. The CDR3 region is CASSLAGGGVVEQYF. Written as DNA, the CDR3 is TGTGCCAGCAGTTTAGCGGGAGGAGGGGTAGTCGAGCAGTACTTC.